The rows below give T cell receptor beta chains drawn from one sample of a study of cytomegalovirus exposure and HLA in healthy donors. Sequencing used immunoSEQ multiplex PCR; TCRdb keeps in-frame clones, though not all of them. The sample carries tens of thousands of clones, more than 65% recorded once. The source material was PBMCs. Receptors were obtained from a woman aged 25 to 39 in good health and CMV-seronegative. The CDR3 runs from the conserved cysteine through the conserved F or W. Each record gives: clone size, D gene, J gene, V gene, CDR3 protein, CDR3 DNA. D genes are given only for firm matches. Some rows have no size entry. The others give once, few or many, or a class for an expanded clone.

NA | TRBD1 | TRBJ1-1 | TRBV7-2 | CASSSGGQTVSEAFF | TGTGCCAGCAGCTCTGGGGGACAGACCGTGAGTGAAGCTTTCTTT
NA | TRBD1 | TRBJ2-5 | TRBV5-5 | CASSPGQVEYQETQYF | TGTGCCAGCAGCCCCGGACAGGTGGAGTACCAAGAGACCCAGTACTTC
NA | TRBD1 | TRBJ1-2 | TRBV2 | CAKQGTGTQRNGYTF | TGTGCCAAACAAGGGACAGGCACCCAACGTAATGGCTACACCTTC
NA | TRBD1 | TRBJ1-4 | TRBV5-6 | CASSPLGQGNEKLFF | TGTGCCAGCAGCCCCTTGGGACAGGGGAATGAAAAACTGTTTTTT
NA | NA | TRBJ1-1 | TRBV2 | CASTRLENTEAFF | TGTGCCAGCACTCGACTGGAAAACACTGAAGCTTTCTTT
NA | NA | TRBJ2-1 | TRBV2 | CASRKGLYNEQFF | TGTGCCAGCAGAAAGGGACTTTACAATGAGCAGTTCTTC
NA | NA | TRBJ2-3 | TRBV30 | CAWSVRAGPDTQYF | TGTGCCTGGAGTGTAAGGGCAGGGCCAGATACGCAGTATTTT
NA | TRBD1 | TRBJ2-7 | TRBV11-2 | CASSRDRDYEQYF | TGTGCCAGTTCCCGGGACAGAGACTACGAGCAGTACTTC
NA | NA | TRBJ2-7 | TRBV5-5 | CASSSRVYEQYF | TGTGCCAGCAGCTCCAGGGTTTACGAGCAGTACTTC
once | TRBD1 | TRBJ1-1 | TRBV30 | CAWSIGQGITEAFF | TGTGCCTGGAGTATAGGACAGGGAATCACTGAAGCTTTCTTT
once | NA | TRBJ1-5 | TRBV9 | CASSVSWTGNQPQHF | TGTGCCAGCAGCGTATCATGGACGGGGAATCAGCCCCAGCATTTT
NA | NA | TRBJ1-3 | TRBV30 | CAWSAVRVSGNTIYF | TGTGCCTGGAGTGCCGTGCGGGTCTCTGGAAACACCATATATTTT
NA | TRBD1 | TRBJ1-1 | TRBV27 | CASSFLPGGPEAFF | TGTGCCAGCAGTTTCCTCCCAGGGGGGCCTGAAGCTTTCTTT
NA | TRBD1 | TRBJ1-1 | TRBV19 | CASTPPGGFTEAFF | TGTGCCAGTACCCCACCAGGGGGCTTCACTGAAGCTTTCTTT
NA | TRBD1 | TRBJ1-3 | TRBV6-5 | CASSYSTGGSGNTIYF | TGTGCCAGCAGTTACTCGACAGGGGGCTCTGGAAACACCATATATTTT
NA | TRBD1 | TRBJ1-3 | TRBV10-3 | CAISLGQADSGNTIYF | TGTGCCATCAGTCTTGGACAGGCCGACTCTGGAAACACCATATATTTT
NA | TRBD1 | TRBJ2-2 | TRBV5-1 | CASSLDGQGNTGELFF | TGCGCCAGCAGCTTGGATGGACAGGGAAACACCGGGGAGCTGTTTTTT
NA | TRBD1 | TRBJ2-2 | TRBV11-3 | CASSRDRVDTGELFF | TGTGCCAGCTCCCGGGACAGGGTAGACACCGGGGAGCTGTTTTTT
few | NA | TRBJ2-1 | TRBV19 | CASNPGSSYNEQFF | TGTGCCAGTAATCCGGGGAGCTCCTACAATGAGCAGTTCTTC
NA | NA | TRBJ1-5 | TRBV5-5 | CASSLPGNQPQHF | TGTGCCAGCAGCTTGCCGGGGAACCAGCCCCAGCATTTT
NA | NA | TRBJ1-1 | TRBV21-1 | CASSKVRGRATGEAFF | TGTGCCAGCAGCAAAGTGAGAGGCAGGGCGACGGGCGAAGCTTTCTTT
NA | TRBD1 | TRBJ1-5 | TRBV25-1 | CASSGQGDQPQHF | TGTGCCAGCTCGGGACAGGGGGATCAGCCCCAGCATTTT
NA | NA | TRBJ1-6 | TRBV19 | CASSGLLSYNSPLHF | TGTGCCAGTAGTGGACTTCTCTCCTATAATTCACCCCTCCACTTT
NA | TRBD2 | TRBJ2-2 | TRBV10-3 | CAIRRTSGTNTGELFF | TGTGCCATCAGGAGGACTAGCGGGACCAACACCGGGGAGCTGTTTTTT
NA | TRBD1 | TRBJ1-5 | TRBV28 | CASRIGQGSNQPQHF | TGTGCCAGCAGGATAGGACAGGGAAGCAATCAGCCCCAGCATTTT
few | TRBD2 | TRBJ2-3 | TRBV4-1 | CASSRSGGLAGDTQYF | TGCGCCAGCAGCCGTTCAGGGGGACTAGCGGGAGATACGCAGTATTTT
NA | TRBD1 | TRBJ1-2 | TRBV19 | CASSFSGTGNYGYTF | TGCGCCAGTAGTTTCTCCGGGACAGGGAACTATGGCTACACCTTC
NA | TRBD1 | TRBJ1-1 | TRBV7-2 | CASSRNTLGDRGTEAFF | TGTGCCAGCAGCCGAAATACCCTCGGGGACAGGGGAACTGAAGCTTTCTTT
NA | TRBD1 | TRBJ2-1 | TRBV11-2 | CASSRIQGRDNEQFF | TGTGCCAGCAGTCGTATACAGGGGCGAGACAATGAGCAGTTCTTC
NA | TRBD2 | TRBJ2-1 | TRBV15 | CATSSGLAGVGDEQFF | TGTGCCACCAGCAGCGGACTAGCGGGAGTGGGGGATGAGCAGTTCTTC
NA | NA | TRBJ2-7 | TRBV19 | CASSIAQSSYEQYF | TGTGCCAGTAGTATCGCCCAGTCTTCCTACGAGCAGTACTTC
NA | NA | TRBJ2-3 | TRBV6-5 | CASSYSTSTDTQYF | TGTGCCAGCAGTTACTCGACTAGCACAGATACGCAGTATTTT
few | NA | TRBJ2-6 | TRBV4-2 | CASSQDPLFSSGANVLTF | TGTGCCAGCAGCCAAGACCCCCTTTTCAGCTCTGGGGCCAACGTCCTGACTTTC
NA | TRBD2 | TRBJ2-1 | TRBV7-2 | CASSSAGGRVSSYNEQFF | TGTGCCAGCAGCTCAGCCGGCGGGAGAGTCAGCTCCTACAATGAGCAGTTCTTC
NA | TRBD1 | TRBJ1-2 | TRBV4-3 | CASSGDSKSGYTF | TGCGCCAGCAGCGGGGACAGCAAGTCTGGCTACACCTTC
NA | TRBD1 | TRBJ2-4 | TRBV10-3 | CAISEGQGLAKNIQYF | TGTGCCATCAGTGAGGGACAGGGATTAGCCAAAAACATTCAGTACTTC
NA | TRBD1 | TRBJ1-4 | TRBV18 | CASSPTTGWDLGEKLFF | TGTGCCAGCTCACCTACGACAGGGTGGGATTTAGGTGAAAAACTGTTTTTT
NA | TRBD1 | TRBJ2-2 | TRBV6-1 | CASRQGGARTGELFF | TGTGCCAGCAGACAGGGGGGCGCGAGAACCGGGGAGCTGTTTTTT